The 9 T cell receptor beta chains presented below share a single source sample, sequenced in a study of post-analysis software for immune sequencing data. Study conclusions and caveats: Four or five TRBV segments (TRBV5-6, TRBV5-1 and TRBV20-1 among them) occurred more frequently in patients than in controls.

Their cognate antigens are unknown. Unique molecular identifiers were built into the TCR beta cDNA libraries. TCRdb processed the PCR reads anew with MiXCR; each CDR3 protein has one entry. The sample contains 750,000 to 950,000 distinct CDR3 sequences, approximately 53% of which appear only once. Source material: blood. The receptors were gathered from a girl aged 5-17 years with multiple sclerosis.

The chain employs TRBV15 and TRBJ2-4, with a weak D call TRBD1 (5 bases). The closer fit of TRBJ2-7 to the DNA end suggests the J call may be wrong. This CDR3 has 14 residues. Germline V gene data show CDR1 as LNHNV and CDR2 as YYDKDF (reference sequence). CDR3 region: CATSSFVGPYEQYF. The CDR3 DNA reads TGTGCCACCAGCAGTTTCGTGGGGCCCTACGAGCAGTACTTC.

This clonotype was picked up a small number of times. V gene TRBV15 combines with J gene TRBJ2-4, with D possibly matching TRBD1 (6 bases). The end of the DNA aligns better with TRBJ2-7, so the J call may be wrong. This CDR3 is built from 14 residues. Germline CDR1 and CDR2: LNHNV and YYDKDF (reference sequence). The CDR3 reads CATSPRTDFYEQYF. CDR3 nucleotides: TGTGCCACCAGCCCGCGGACAGACTTCTACGAGCAGTACTTC.

The V and J genes are TRBV20-1 and TRBJ2-2; 11 bases are a match to TRBD2. CDR1 and CDR2 from the germline V gene are DFQATT and SNEGSKA (reference sequence). The CDR3 is made up of 17 amino acids. The J segment lost 6 bases and the V segment lost 5 bases, leaving 14 bases of the junction unmatched. The CDR3 reads CSAAGLTSGSNAGELFF. As DNA, the CDR3 is TGCAGTGCTGCGGGGCTAACTAGCGGGAGTAACGCCGGGGAGCTGTTTTTT.

The chain uses TRBV12-3 or TRBV12-4 and TRBJ1-2, with TRBD1 matching over 9 bases. V was pared by 0 bases and J by 3 bases, with 2 bases of the junction left unmatched. This CDR3 has 15 amino acids. The CDR3 coding sequence is TGTGCCAGCAGTTTAGCTTGGACAGGGGACTATGGCTACACCTTC. Encoded protein: CASSLAWTGDYGYTF.

This chain joins TRBV6-5 and TRBJ1-1; tentative D call: TRBD1 (5 bases). V was shortened by 2 bases and J by 6 bases, with 10 bases between the two germline ends. Germline CDR1 reads MNHEY; CDR2 reads SVGAGI. The CDR3 contains 13 residues. The CDR3 bases are TGTGCCAGCAGTTACCCGGGGGGGGCTGAAGCTTTCTTT. Its translation: CASSYPGGAEAFF.

The chain recombines TRBV11-1 with TRBJ2-1; weak D call: TRBD1 (6 bases). This CDR3 has 13 residues. CDR1 SGHAT and CDR2 FQDESV come from the germline V gene (reference sequence). V was pared by 1 base and J by 9 bases, with 10 bases between. The chain's CDR3 is CASSLDRVGEQFF. The CDR3 region has the DNA TGTGCCAGCAGCTTAGACAGGGTCGGTGAGCAGTTCTTC.

The chain uses TRBV24-1 and TRBJ2-1, with TRBD1 as a possible D gene (6 bases). This CDR3 region has 16 residues. CDR1 KGHDR and CDR2 SFDVKD come from the germline V gene. V lost 4 bases to trimming and J lost 6 bases, with 18 bases between them. The CDR3 region has the DNA TGTGCCACCAGTGACACCGGGCCCTTGGGGGCCAATGAGCAGTTCTTC. It is translated as CATSDTGPLGANEQFF.

V gene TRBV9 combines with J gene TRBJ2-3, with a weak D call TRBD2 (6 bases). The germline V gene encodes CDR1 SGDLS and CDR2 YYNGEE. The germline V and J ends were trimmed by 2 bases and 1 base, with 14 bases remaining between them. The CDR3 is made up of 16 amino acids. The DNA of the CDR3 is TGTGCCAGCAGCGTTTTGACCGGAGGGGGCACAGATACGCAGTATTTT. It translates to CASSVLTGGGTDTQYF.

This clonotype was observed a handful of times. The chain combines TRBV5-1 with TRBJ2-7, with 7 positions matching TRBD2. Germline-derived CDR1 and CDR2 are SGHRS and YFSETQ. CDR3 length: 16 amino acids. Trimming took 0 bases from V and 3 from J; bases not matched to a gene: 9. DNA of the CDR3: TGCGCCAGCAGCTTGGGCCTTCTAGCGGAGAACTACGAGCAGTACTTC. This gives the protein CASSLGLLAENYEQYF.